The source of this TCR beta chain is a study of blood T cell repertoires in COVID-19. V shed 3 bases and J shed 0 bases, with 14 bases lying between them. Germline V CDR1 and CDR2: MNHEY, SVGAGI. CDR3 length: 16 amino acids. Sequenced by immunoSEQ multiplex PCR; TCRdb stores in-frame clones only, minus some. This table holds roughly 250,000 clones, 88% found once. V and J are TRBV6-5 and TRBJ1-1; tentative D call: TRBD1 (5 bases). The sequencing input was peripheral blood. The receptor was derived from a man aged 60 to 75 who had recovered from COVID-19. The CDR3 is CASSYRPGLMNTEAFF. CDR3 DNA: TGTGCCAGCAGTTATCGTCCGGGACTTATGAACACTGAAGCTTTCTTT.